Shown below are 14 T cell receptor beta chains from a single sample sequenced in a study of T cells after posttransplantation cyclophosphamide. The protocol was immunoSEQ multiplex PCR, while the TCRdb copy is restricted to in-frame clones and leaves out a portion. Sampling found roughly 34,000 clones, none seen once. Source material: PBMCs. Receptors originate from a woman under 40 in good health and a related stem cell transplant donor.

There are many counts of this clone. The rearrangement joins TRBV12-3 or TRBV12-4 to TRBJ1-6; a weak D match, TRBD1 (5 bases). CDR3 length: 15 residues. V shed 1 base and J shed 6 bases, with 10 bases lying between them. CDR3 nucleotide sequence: TGTGCCAGCAGTTTAGGTGGGGCAGTTAATTCACCCCTCCACTTT. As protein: CASSLGGAVNSPLHF.

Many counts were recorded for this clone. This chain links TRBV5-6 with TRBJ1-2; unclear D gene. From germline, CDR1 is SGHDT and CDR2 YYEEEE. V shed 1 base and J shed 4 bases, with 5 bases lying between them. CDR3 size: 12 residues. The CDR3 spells CASSLSPYGYTF. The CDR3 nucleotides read TGTGCCAGCAGCTTGTCTCCCTATGGCTACACCTTC.

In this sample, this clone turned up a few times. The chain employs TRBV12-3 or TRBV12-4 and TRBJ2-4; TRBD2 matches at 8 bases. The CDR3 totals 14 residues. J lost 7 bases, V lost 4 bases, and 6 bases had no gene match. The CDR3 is CASSSGGGVNIQYF. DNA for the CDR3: TGTGCCAGCAGTTCGGGAGGGGGGGTCAACATTCAGTACTTC.

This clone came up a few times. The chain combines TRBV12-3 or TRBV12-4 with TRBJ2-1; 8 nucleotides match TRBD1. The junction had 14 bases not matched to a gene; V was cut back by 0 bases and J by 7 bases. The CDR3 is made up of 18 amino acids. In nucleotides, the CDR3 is TGTGCCAGCAGTTTAGCTGGAATGGGTGCAGGGGGCGGGAATGAGCAGTTCTTC. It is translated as CASSLAGMGAGGGNEQFF.

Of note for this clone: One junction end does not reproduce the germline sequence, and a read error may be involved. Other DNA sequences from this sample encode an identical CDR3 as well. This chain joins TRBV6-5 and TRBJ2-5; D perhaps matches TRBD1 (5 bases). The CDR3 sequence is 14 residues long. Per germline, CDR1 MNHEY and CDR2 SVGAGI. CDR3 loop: CASSYDSLGETQYF. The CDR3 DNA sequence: TGCGCCAGCAGTTACGACAGCCTGGGAGAGACCCAGTACTTC.

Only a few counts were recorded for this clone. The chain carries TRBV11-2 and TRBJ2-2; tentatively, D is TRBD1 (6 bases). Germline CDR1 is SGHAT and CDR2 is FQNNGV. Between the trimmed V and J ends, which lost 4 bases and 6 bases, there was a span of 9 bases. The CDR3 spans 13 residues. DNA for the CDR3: TGTGCCAGCAGCTGGCGACAGGCCGGGGAGCTGTTTTTT. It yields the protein CASSWRQAGELFF.

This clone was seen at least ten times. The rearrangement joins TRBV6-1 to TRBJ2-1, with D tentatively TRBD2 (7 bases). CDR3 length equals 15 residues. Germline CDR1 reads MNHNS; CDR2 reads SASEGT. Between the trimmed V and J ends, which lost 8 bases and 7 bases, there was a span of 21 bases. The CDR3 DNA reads TGTGCCAGCCCCTCGGGCGGGGGCGAGTTTAATGAGCAGTTCTTC. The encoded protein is CASPSGGGEFNEQFF.

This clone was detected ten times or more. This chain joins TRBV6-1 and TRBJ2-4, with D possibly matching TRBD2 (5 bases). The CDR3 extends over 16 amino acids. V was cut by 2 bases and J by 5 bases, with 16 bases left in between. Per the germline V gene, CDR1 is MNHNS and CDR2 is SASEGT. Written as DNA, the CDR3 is TGTGCCAGCAGTGAAAGCGGCGGAGGATCTGAAAACATTCAGTACTTC. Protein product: CASSESGGGSENIQYF.

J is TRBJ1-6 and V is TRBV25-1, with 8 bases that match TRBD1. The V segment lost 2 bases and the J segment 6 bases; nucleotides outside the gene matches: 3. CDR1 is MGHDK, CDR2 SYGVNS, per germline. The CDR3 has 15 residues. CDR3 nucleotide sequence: TGTGCCAGCAGTGAACAGGGGGCGGGTAATTCACCCCTCCACTTT. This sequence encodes CASSEQGAGNSPLHF. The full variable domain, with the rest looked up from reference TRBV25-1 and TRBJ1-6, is EADIYQTPRYLVIGTGKKITLECSQTMGHDKMYWYQQDPGMELHLIHYSYGVNSTEKGDLSSESTVSRIRTEHFPLTLESARPSHTSQYLCASSEQGAGNSPLHFGNGTRLTVT.

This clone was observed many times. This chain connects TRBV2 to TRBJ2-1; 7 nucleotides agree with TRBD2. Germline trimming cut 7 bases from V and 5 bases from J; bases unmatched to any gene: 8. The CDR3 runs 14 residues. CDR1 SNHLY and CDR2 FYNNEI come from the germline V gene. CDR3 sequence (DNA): TGTGCCAGCAATGGACTAGAAGCCAACAATGAGCAGTTCTTC. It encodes CASNGLEANNEQFF.

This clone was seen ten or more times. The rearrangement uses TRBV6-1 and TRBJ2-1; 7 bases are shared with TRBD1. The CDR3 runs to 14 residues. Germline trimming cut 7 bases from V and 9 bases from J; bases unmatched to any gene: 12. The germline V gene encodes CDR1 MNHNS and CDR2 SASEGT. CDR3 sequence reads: CASTSPGQLSEQFF. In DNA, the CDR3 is TGTGCCAGCACCAGCCCGGGACAGTTATCTGAGCAGTTCTTC.

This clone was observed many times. CDR3 DNA sequence: TGTGCCAGTAGTATAGGGGGCGTTAGCAATCAGCCCCAGCATTTT. Encoded protein: CASSIGGVSNQPQHF. This sequence joins TRBV19 and TRBJ1-5, with TRBD1 as a possible D gene (5 bases). The germline V gene encodes CDR1 LNHDA and CDR2 SQIVND (reference sequence). V was trimmed by 1 base and J by 0 bases, leaving 7 bases between them. CDR3 length equals 15 residues.

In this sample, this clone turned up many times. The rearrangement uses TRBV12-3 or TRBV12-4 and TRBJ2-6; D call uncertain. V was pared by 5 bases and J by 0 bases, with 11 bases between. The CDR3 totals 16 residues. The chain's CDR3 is CASSLRYLSGANVLTF. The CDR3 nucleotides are TGTGCCAGCAGTCTGCGCTACCTCTCTGGGGCCAACGTCCTGACTTTC.

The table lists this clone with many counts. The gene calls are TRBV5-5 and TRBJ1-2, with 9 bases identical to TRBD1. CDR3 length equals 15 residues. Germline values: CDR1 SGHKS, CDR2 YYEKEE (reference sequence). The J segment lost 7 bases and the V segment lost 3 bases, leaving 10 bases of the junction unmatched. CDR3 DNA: TGTGCCAGCAGCTCGCGGACAGGGGTGTCGGTTGGCTACACCTTC. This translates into CASSSRTGVSVGYTF. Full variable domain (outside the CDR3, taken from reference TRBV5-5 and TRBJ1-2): DAGVTQSPTHLIKTRGQQVTLRCSPISGHKSVSWYQQVLGQGPQFIFQYYEKEERGRGNFPDRFSARQFPNYSSELNVNALLLGDSALYLCASSSRTGVSVGYTFGSGTRLTVV.